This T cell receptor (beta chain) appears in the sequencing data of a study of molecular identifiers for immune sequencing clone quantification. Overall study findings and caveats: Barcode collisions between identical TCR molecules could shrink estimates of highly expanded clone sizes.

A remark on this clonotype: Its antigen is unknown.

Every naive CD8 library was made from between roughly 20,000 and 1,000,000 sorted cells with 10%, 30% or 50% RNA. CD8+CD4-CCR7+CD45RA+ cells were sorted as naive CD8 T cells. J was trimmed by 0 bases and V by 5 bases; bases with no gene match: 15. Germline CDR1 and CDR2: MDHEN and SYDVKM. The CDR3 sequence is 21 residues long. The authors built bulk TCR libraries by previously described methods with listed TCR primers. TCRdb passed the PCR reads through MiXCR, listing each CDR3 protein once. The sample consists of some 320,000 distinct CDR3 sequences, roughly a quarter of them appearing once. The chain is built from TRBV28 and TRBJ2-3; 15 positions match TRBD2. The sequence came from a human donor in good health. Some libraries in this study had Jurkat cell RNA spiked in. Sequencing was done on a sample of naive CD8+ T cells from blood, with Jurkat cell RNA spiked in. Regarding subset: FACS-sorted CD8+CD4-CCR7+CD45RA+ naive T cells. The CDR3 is CASSPSAGLAGGLFSTDTQYF. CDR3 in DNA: TGTGCCAGCAGTCCATCGGCGGGACTAGCGGGAGGACTATTTAGCACAGATACGCAGTATTTT.